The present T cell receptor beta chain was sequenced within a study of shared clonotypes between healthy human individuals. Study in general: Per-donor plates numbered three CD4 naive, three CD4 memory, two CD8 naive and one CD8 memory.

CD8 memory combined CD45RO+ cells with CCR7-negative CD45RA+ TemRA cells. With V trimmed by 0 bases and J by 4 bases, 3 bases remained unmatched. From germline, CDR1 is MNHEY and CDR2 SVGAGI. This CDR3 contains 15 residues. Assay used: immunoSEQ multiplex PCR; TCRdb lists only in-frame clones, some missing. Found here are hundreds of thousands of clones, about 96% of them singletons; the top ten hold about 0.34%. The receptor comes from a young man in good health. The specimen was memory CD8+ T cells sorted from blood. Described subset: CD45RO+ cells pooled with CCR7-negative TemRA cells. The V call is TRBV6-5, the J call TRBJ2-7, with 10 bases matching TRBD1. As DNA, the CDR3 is TGTGCCAGCAGTTACTCGGGGACAGGGGTGTACGAGCAGTACTTC. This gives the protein CASSYSGTGVYEQYF.